This T cell receptor beta chain was obtained from a study of Graves' ophthalmopathy and Graves' hyperthyroidism. General study results and limits: In blood, most expanded thyroid clonotypes above 0.001 frequency were also detected. Forecasting of ophthalmopathy progression by the model achieved around 71% sensitivity and around 72% specificity.

The stable label applied to hyperthyroidism with no ophthalmopathy within 18 months of follow-up. The PBMCs used were ones drawn from over 9.5 ml of fresh peripheral blood. This clonotype has at least ten counts. Its antigen is undetermined. The study amplified TCR beta CDR3 regions using RNA transcripts. HTBI primers were employed in first-round RT-PCR, then a second-round multiplex PCR followed. TCRdb re-analysed the multiplex PCR reads in MiXCR, keeping a single row per CDR3 protein. Among 300,000 to 450,000 distinct CDR3 sequences, roughly 17% were seen once, and the ten largest hold 2.4%. Trimming stripped 5 bases from V and 5 bases from J, with 18 bases between. Germline CDR1 reads LNHNV; CDR2 reads YYDKDF (reference sequence). The CDR3 spans 15 residues.

The sequenced material came from peripheral blood. The V call is TRBV15, the J call TRBJ1-2; perhaps TRBD1 as D (5 bases). The sequence was obtained from an adult woman with stable Graves' hyperthyroidism. The CDR3 sequence: CATSLRTRTLYGYTF. For the CDR3, the DNA is TGTGCCACCAGCCTCAGGACAAGAACCCTATATGGCTACACCTTC.